The present TCR beta chain was sequenced within a study of blood T cell repertoires in COVID-19. Study-level information: Acute and convalescent COVID-19 samples came from the United States, Italy and Spain. In each case, the material was cDNA or gDNA derived from T cells, B-cell-depleted T cells, or PBMCs.

Authors' methods: Reference gene primer amplification gave nucleated cell count estimates. Produced via immunoSEQ multiplex PCR; TCRdb's table is partial and in-frame only. Clonal size and the V and J genes are those of that table, whereas D and trimming came from the DNA. This table has fewer than 250,000 clones, almost 85% appearing once. This CDR3 spans 16 amino acids. The sample holds one count of this clone. The TCR was taken from a man over 45 with acute or convalescent COVID-19. Sequenced sample: peripheral blood. V and J are TRBV21-1 and TRBJ2-7; TRBD2, the table's D call, was not compared with the DNA. TRBV21-1 counts as a pseudogene. CDR3 DNA sequence: TGTGCCAGCAGCCCTCATGGGGGGGACCCCCTCGGCGAGCAGTACTTC. It translates to CASSPHGGDPLGEQYF.